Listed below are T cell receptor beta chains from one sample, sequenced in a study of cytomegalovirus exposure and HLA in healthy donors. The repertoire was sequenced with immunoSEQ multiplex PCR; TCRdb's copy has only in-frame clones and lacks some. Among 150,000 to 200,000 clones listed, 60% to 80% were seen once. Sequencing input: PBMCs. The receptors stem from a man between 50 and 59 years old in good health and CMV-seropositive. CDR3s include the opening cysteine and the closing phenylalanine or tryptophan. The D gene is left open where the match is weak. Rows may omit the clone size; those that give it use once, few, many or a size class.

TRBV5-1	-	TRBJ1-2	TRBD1	CASHETGNPLYGYTF	TGCGCCAGTCATGAGACAGGGAATCCTCTCTATGGCTACACCTTC
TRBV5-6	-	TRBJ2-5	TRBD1	CASTSEGASWETQYF	TGTGCCAGCACCTCCGAGGGGGCCTCTTGGGAGACCCAGTACTTC
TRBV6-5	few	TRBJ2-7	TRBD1	CASSYQTGVQYEQYF	TGTGCCAGCAGTTACCAGACAGGGGTCCAGTACGAGCAGTACTTC
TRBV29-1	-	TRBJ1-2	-	CSVVAGWDYGYTF	TGCAGCGTTGTGGCAGGTTGGGACTATGGCTACACCTTC
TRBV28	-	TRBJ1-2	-	CASSFLPGIGYYGYTF	TGTGCCAGCAGTTTTTTACCGGGGATTGGGTACTATGGCTACACCTTC
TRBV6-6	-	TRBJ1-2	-	CASQDRTAGGYGYTF	TGTGCCAGCCAAGACCGGACAGCTGGAGGATATGGCTACACCTTC
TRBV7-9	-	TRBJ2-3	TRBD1	CASSDDRGLQYF	TGTGCCAGCAGCGACGACAGGGGCCTGCAGTATTTT
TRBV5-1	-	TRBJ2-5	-	CASSSPGQLQETQYF	TGCGCCAGCAGCTCACCTGGGCAGCTCCAAGAGACCCAGTACTTC
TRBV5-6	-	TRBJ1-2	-	CASSFEALGYGYTF	TGTGCCAGCAGCTTTGAGGCGTTGGGCTATGGCTACACCTTC
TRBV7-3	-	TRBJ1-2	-	CASSLDPTGYGYTF	TGTGCCAGCAGCCTCGACCCGACAGGCTATGGCTACACCTTC
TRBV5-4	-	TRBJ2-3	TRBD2	CASSGGGVGTDTQYF	TGTGCCAGCAGCGGCGGGGGGGTTGGCACAGATACGCAGTATTTT
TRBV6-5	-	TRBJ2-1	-	CASSYFVSSYNEQFF	TGTGCCAGCAGTTACTTTGTTAGCTCCTACAATGAGCAGTTCTTC
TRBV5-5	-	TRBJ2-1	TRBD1	CASSSQGAGYNEQFF	TGTGCCAGCAGCTCCCAGGGGGCTGGGTACAATGAGCAGTTCTTC
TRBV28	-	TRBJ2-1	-	CASSSGLPRGFF	TGTGCCAGCAGTTCGGGACTCCCAAGGGGGTTCTTC